The rows below give T cell receptor beta chains drawn from one sample of a study of blood T cell repertoires in COVID-19. Produced via immunoSEQ multiplex PCR; TCRdb's table is partial and in-frame only. The table includes more than 300,000 clones, around nine tenths detected once. The sequenced sample consisted of PBMCs or T cells enriched from blood (not recorded which). The receptors stem from a young woman who had recovered from COVID-19. Both conserved end residues are trimmed from each CDR3.

j_call	v_call	cdr3_aa
TRBJ2-7	TRBV4-1	ASSQGEHDYEQY
TRBJ2-7	TRBV2	ASRPRTSGADQQY
TRBJ1-2	TRBV3-1/TRBV3-2	ASSPYRDRPYGYT
TRBJ1-4	TRBV19	ASSIRQGARTNEKLF
TRBJ1-1	TRBV7-9	ASSAGLGTEAF
TRBJ1-4	TRBV11-2	ASTITGGRRNEKLF
TRBJ2-3	TRBV11-1	ASSLEGLSTDTQY
TRBJ2-2	TRBV5-4	ASSSGLAGQNTGELF
TRBJ2-3	TRBV5-4	ASSWDWIATDTQY
TRBJ1-1	TRBV6-6	ASRPPGQNTEAF
TRBJ2-3	TRBV3-1/TRBV3-2	ASSQQTGGADTQY
TRBJ1-1	TRBV5-4	ASSPRSGVYSEAF
TRBJ2-3	TRBV19	ASSRNTGGDTQY
TRBJ1-1	TRBV11-3	ASSLEGVAEAF
TRBJ2-5	TRBV20-1	SSPSRGAQY
TRBJ2-3	TRBV19	ASSTAGGRDTQY
TRBJ1-2	TRBV7-9	ASSLGAELAGGRGYT
TRBJ1-5	TRBV2	ASSYIPATENTEGSQPQH
TRBJ2-7	TRBV14	ASSQGEQGERSYEQY
TRBJ1-1	TRBV28	ASMETEAF
TRBJ1-1	TRBV28	ASQRAGKNTEAF
TRBJ1-4	TRBV11-1	ASSYRGRITNEKLF
TRBJ1-5	TRBV2	ASSSQVNQPQH
TRBJ2-7	TRBV6-5	ASSLGQTSSYEQY
TRBJ1-2	TRBV19	ASTLRAYYGYT
TRBJ2-3	TRBV9	ASSGLRTVTSTDTQY
TRBJ2-3	TRBV11-2	ASSLGVGRGGSTDTQY
TRBJ1-1	TRBV5-1	ASSLVISTEAF
TRBJ1-4	TRBV30	AWSGQEVLDEKLF
TRBJ2-1	TRBV6-5	ASSRGGASNEQF
TRBJ1-6	TRBV4-3	ASSQDSTGRTDSPLH
TRBJ1-5	TRBV5-4	ASSVRGEQPQH
TRBJ2-3	TRBV11-3	ASSSGLAGPSTDTQY
TRBJ2-7	TRBV19	ATGEGSYEQY
TRBJ1-1	TRBV19	ASSNKHTDTEAF
TRBJ2-4	TRBV6-5	ASAGQGTKNIQY
TRBJ1-2	TRBV6-5	ASSGQGASGYT
TRBJ1-1	TRBV2	ASGNPGTGDKNTEAF
TRBJ2-2	TRBV9	ASSNWAGSTGELF
TRBJ2-7	TRBV6-5	ASSYSKGQGAYEQY
TRBJ2-1	TRBV2	ASSDRDRGNLNEQF
TRBJ2-3	TRBV6-2/TRBV6-3	ASSYWRGSTDTQY